Each of the 32 T cell receptor beta chains below was sequenced from the same sample in a study of tissue T cells after allogeneic stem cell transplantation. Here immunoSEQ multiplex PCR was the method, and the copy in TCRdb shows in-frame clones only, minus some. The data show some 3,700 clones, more than 40% seen once. Time point described: mouse harvest day 14 after allogeneic transplant. Tail vein injection delivered 10^7 T-cell-depleted bone marrow cells and 10^6 splenic CD5+ T cells. The sequenced sample consisted of gut tissue. These receptors were obtained from a female BALB/c mouse given C57BL/6 T cells with graft-versus-host disease after an allogeneic hematopoietic cell transplant.

About this clone: Germline and genes here are mouse. The sequenced fragment ends 1 residue before the CDR3 boundary, so the rest is inferred from the germline J gene. The chain uses TRBV12-1 and TRBJ1-5; tentatively, D is TRBD1 (5 bases). Germline V gene sequence: CDR1 SGHSN, CDR2 HYEKVE. Trimming left V 0 bases short and J 4 bases short, with 9 bases between. This CDR3 comprises 14 residues. The CDR3 bases that were read are TGTGCCAGCTCTCTCGGGGGAGGGAACCAGGCTCCGCTT. Its translation: CASSLGGGNQAPL. The CDR3, in full, reads CASSLGGGNQAPLF.

As to this clone: The listed genes are named as in mouse. The read comes to an end 1 residue before the CDR3 does, leaving the germline J gene to fill in the end. J is TRBJ2-7 and V is TRBV23; the D call of TRBD2 is as the table states it, not checked on the DNA. There are 14 residues in the CDR3. Germline V gene sequence: CDR1 KGHTA, CDR2 FQNQQP. Partial CDR3 DNA: TGCTCCAGCAGTCAATCGTCTGGGGGATATGAACAGTAC. Its protein product is CSSSQSSGGYEQY. The CDR3 in full is CSSSQSSGGYEQYF.

Details on this clone: Gene names and germline refer to mouse. The CDR3 goes on 1 residue after the read ends, and that part is filled in from the germline J gene. V and J are TRBV26 and TRBJ2-5; D ambiguous. The germline V gene encodes CDR1 KGHPV and CDR2 FQNQEV (reference sequence). Trimming took 2 bases from V and 0 from J, leaving 3 bases between them. The CDR3 spans 13 residues. The CDR3: CASSLSNQDTQYF. The part of the CDR3 DNA that was read is TGTGCCAGCAGTCTGAGTAACCAAGACACCCAGTAC.

For this clone: Mouse names are used for the genes. The sequenced fragment ends 1 residue before the CDR3 boundary, so the rest is inferred from the germline J gene. The chain combines TRBV3 with TRBJ2-1; 8 positions match TRBD2. Germline CDR1 SNHLY, CDR2 FYNGKV (reference sequence). The CDR3 runs to 14 residues. V lost 2 bases and J lost 6; bases outside the gene matches: 3. Incomplete CDR3 DNA: TGTGCCAGCAGCTTAAACTGGGGGAGTGCTGAGCAGTTC. This translates into CASSLNWGSAEQF. The full CDR3 reads CASSLNWGSAEQFF.

As for this clone: Any gene name here is a mouse gene name. Read sequence stops 1 residue before the CDR3 end, and the germline J gene provides the missing end. V gene TRBV26 combines with J gene TRBJ1-1, with 7 bases fitting TRBD1. The V segment lost 6 bases and the J segment 3 bases; nucleotides outside the gene matches: 4. The CDR3 runs to 13 residues. Per germline, CDR1 KGHPV and CDR2 FQNQEV (reference sequence). The covered CDR3 bases are TGTGCCAGCAGAAAAACAGGGGACACAGAAGTCTTC. This gives the protein CASRKTGDTEVF. The CDR3 in its entirety is CASRKTGDTEVFF.

As regards this clone: Germline and genes here are mouse. The missing CDR3 end, 1 residue past where the read stops, is filled in from the germline J gene. The rearrangement joins TRBV23 to TRBJ1-5; TRBD1 is the table's D call, not checked against the DNA. Germline lookup yields CDR1 KGHTA and CDR2 FQNQQP. The CDR3 has 14 residues. CDR3 sequence: CSSSPRDRNQAPLF. Partial CDR3 DNA: TGCTCCAGCAGTCCCCGGGACAGGAACCAGGCTCCGCTT. The full variable domain, its missing parts supplied by reference TRBV23 and TRBJ1-5, is DAAVTQKPRYLIKMKGQEAEMKCIPEKGHTAVFWYQQKQSKELKFLIYFQNQQPLDQIDMVKERFSAVCPSSSLCSLGIRTCEAEDSALYLCSSSPRDRNQAPLFGEGTRLSVL.

This clone was picked up one time. Any gene name here is a mouse gene name. The CDR3 is cut off 1 residue early in the read; its end comes from the germline J gene. This chain joins TRBV3 and TRBJ2-4, with 8 bases lining up with TRBD1. The CDR3 consists of 14 residues. Germline assignment: CDR1 SNHLY and CDR2 FYNGKV (reference sequence). J was trimmed by 2 bases and V by 5 bases; bases with no gene match: 3. CDR3 sequence reads: CASSKTGAQNTLYF. The CDR3 DNA, read in part, is TGTGCCAGCAGCAAGACAGGGGCTCAAAACACCTTGTAC. The whole variable domain, filled in from reference TRBV3 and TRBJ2-4, reads GPKVLQIPSHQIIDMGQMVTLNCDPVSNHLYFYWYKQILGQQMEFLVNFYNGKVMEKSKLFKDQFSVERPDGSYFTLKIQPTALEDSAVYFCASSKTGAQNTLYFGAGTRLSVL.

This clone was counted only a few times. Gene names are mouse gene names. The read terminates 1 residue ahead of where the CDR3 ends, so the germline J gene completes it. The V call is TRBV12-2, the J call TRBJ1-3, with D uncertain. Between the trimmed V and J ends, which lost 1 base and 0 bases, there was a span of 12 bases. Germline V gene data show CDR1 as SGHLS and CDR2 as HYDKME. The length of the CDR3 is 16 residues. The CDR3 loop is CASSLSEPYSGNTLYF. CDR3 DNA (partial): TGTGCCAGCTCTCTGTCAGAACCTTATTCTGGAAATACGCTCTAT.

This clone was picked up a small number of times. The germline and genes are mouse ones. Read coverage stops 1 residue before the CDR3 terminus; the germline J gene supplies the remainder. The genes are TRBV4 and TRBJ2-1; D perhaps matches TRBD2 (5 bases). This CDR3 spans 14 amino acids. Germline CDR1 is LGHDT and CDR2 is YNNKQL (reference sequence). Trimming left V 4 bases short and J 3 bases short, with 10 bases between. The covered CDR3 bases are TGTGCCAGCAGCTTTGGGGTCTTCTATGCTGAGCAGTTC. Its translation: CASSFGVFYAEQF. The full CDR3 protein reads CASSFGVFYAEQFF.

This clone was detected only a few times. The listed genes are named as in mouse. The CDR3 extends 1 residue past the end of the read, so its final part is completed from the germline J gene. The genes are TRBV13-3 and TRBJ1-2; D remains unclear. The V end lost 0 bases, the J end lost 4 bases, and 7 bases lay between the germline ends. CDR1 and CDR2 from the germline V gene are NNHDY and SYVADS. The CDR3 is 13 residues long. CDR3 DNA (partial): TGTGCCAGCAGTGATGGGGTGGGCTCCGACTACACC. As protein: CASSDGVGSDYT. The whole CDR3 region reads CASSDGVGSDYTF.

This clone was detected a few times. Here the gene names and germline are mouse. The CDR3 end falls 1 residue outside the read, so it is completed with the germline J gene. The chain uses TRBV26 and TRBJ2-3; TRBD2 aligns across 9 bases. This CDR3 spans 14 amino acids. The germline V gene encodes CDR1 KGHPV and CDR2 FQNQEV (reference sequence). Trimming took 4 bases from V and 3 from J; bases not matched to a gene: 2. Incomplete CDR3 DNA: TGTGCCAGCAGTCCACTGGGGGGCGCAGAAACGCTGTAT. Translating gives CASSPLGGAETLY. The entire CDR3 reads CASSPLGGAETLYF. The full variable domain, with the rest looked up from reference TRBV26 and TRBJ2-3, is NSKVIQTPRYLVKGQGQKAKMRCIPEKGHPVVFWYQQNKNNEFKFLINFQNQEVLQQIDMTEKRFSAECPSNSPCSLEIQSSEAGDSALYLCASSPLGGAETLYFGSGTRLTVL.

On this clone itself: Gene names refer to mouse genes. The DNA ends 1 residue before the CDR3 does, and the rest of the CDR3 is filled in from the germline J gene. V and J are TRBV26 and TRBJ1-5; 7 nucleotides match TRBD1. With V trimmed by 6 bases and J by 0 bases, 5 bases remained unmatched. This CDR3 is built from 15 residues. Germline V gene lookup returns CDR1 KGHPV and CDR2 FQNQEV (reference sequence). The CDR3 sequence: CASSRTGYNNQAPLF. CDR3 bases read: TGTGCCAGCAGCAGGACAGGATATAACAACCAGGCTCCGCTT.

This clone was counted a few times. Mouse gene names and germline throughout. The missing CDR3 end, 1 residue past where the read stops, is filled in from the germline J gene. The V call is TRBV16, the J call TRBJ2-1; D perhaps matches TRBD1 (5 bases). CDR3 length equals 14 residues. The V end lost 3 bases, the J end lost 0 bases, and 6 bases lay between the germline ends. The germline V gene encodes CDR1 SGHSA and CDR2 FRNQAP. This CDR3 is CASSFQGNYAEQFF. The sequenced part of the CDR3 DNA is TGTGCAAGCAGCTTCCAGGGTAACTATGCTGAGCAGTTC.

Details on this clone: Gene names denote mouse genes. The read comes to an end 1 residue before the CDR3 does, leaving the germline J gene to fill in the end. The gene calls are TRBV26 and TRBJ2-1; 7 bases line up with TRBD2. J lost 1 base, V lost 0 bases, and 0 bases had no gene match. The CDR3 covers 15 residues. Germline V lookup: CDR1 KGHPV, CDR2 FQNQEV (reference sequence). Here the CDR3 reads CASSLSLGNYAEQFF. The sequenced part of the CDR3 DNA is TGTGCCAGCAGTCTGTCACTGGGGAACTATGCTGAGCAGTTC.

With respect to this clone: The germline and genes are mouse ones. The CDR3 goes on 1 residue after the read ends, and that part is filled in from the germline J gene. The chain recombines TRBV26 with TRBJ2-1; 7 nucleotides line up with TRBD2. V trimming: 3 bases; J trimming: 7 bases; junction bases outside the gene matches: 9. Germline lookup yields CDR1 KGHPV and CDR2 FQNQEV (reference sequence). CDR3 length: 15 residues. This chain's CDR3 is CASSLPLGTKAEQFF. The sequenced CDR3 bases are TGTGCCAGCAGTCTCCCACTGGGGACTAAGGCTGAGCAGTTC.

About this clone: Each gene name is a mouse one. The read ends 1 residue early relative to the CDR3; the germline J gene fills the gap. This sequence joins TRBV4 and TRBJ2-5; 7 bases fit TRBD2. CDR3 length: 15 residues. Germline V gene sequence: CDR1 LGHDT, CDR2 YNNKQL (reference sequence). J lost 0 bases, V lost 4 bases, and 4 bases had no gene match. Partial CDR3 DNA: TGTGCCAGCAGCTCCTGGGGGTTGAACCAAGACACCCAGTAC. This codes for CASSSWGLNQDTQY. From start to end, the CDR3 is CASSSWGLNQDTQYF.

This clone appeared a few times. Each gene name is a mouse one. The read ends 1 residue before the CDR3 terminus; that terminus is restored from the germline J gene. The chain joins TRBV1 to TRBJ1-2; D remains ambiguous. The CDR3 is 13 residues long. V was pared by 3 bases and J by 0 bases, with 5 bases between. Germline V gene sequence: CDR1 NSQYPW, CDR2 LRSPGD (reference sequence). The CDR3 spells CTCSARTNSDYTF. The covered CDR3 bases are TGCACCTGCAGTGCCAGAACAAACTCCGACTACACC.

Remarks on this clone: The gene symbols are mouse symbols. The read ends 1 residue early relative to the CDR3; the germline J gene fills the gap. V gene TRBV19 combines with J gene TRBJ2-2, with D perhaps assigned TRBD1 or TRBD2 (6 bases each). V was shortened by 2 bases and J by 3 bases, with 8 bases between the two germline ends. Germline lookup yields CDR1 FNHDT and CDR2 SITEND (reference sequence). This CDR3 has 14 residues. The CDR3 loop is CASSIGGDTGQLYF. The sequenced CDR3 bases are TGTGCCAGCAGTATTGGGGGCGACACCGGGCAGCTCTAC.

This clone has only a few counts. Mouse names are used for the genes. The missing CDR3 end, 1 residue past where the read stops, is filled in from the germline J gene. The rearrangement uses TRBV26 and TRBJ1-3; D is undetermined. The CDR3 contains 14 residues. Trimming stripped 4 bases from V and 0 bases from J, with 7 bases between. Germline loops: CDR1 KGHPV, CDR2 FQNQEV (reference sequence). The CDR3 bases that were read are TGTGCCAGCAGTCATAGAAATTCTGGAAATACGCTCTAT. Protein product: CASSHRNSGNTLY. The whole CDR3 sequence is CASSHRNSGNTLYF.

Sample share makes this clone medium-sized. Here the gene names and germline are mouse. With the read ending 1 residue before the CDR3 end, the germline J gene is used to fill in that end. The chain links TRBV26 to TRBJ2-4; D might be TRBD2 (5 bases). Trimming left V 3 bases short and J 0 bases short, with 7 bases between. The germline V gene encodes CDR1 KGHPV and CDR2 FQNQEV (reference sequence). This CDR3 spans 14 amino acids. Here the CDR3 reads CASSLLGSQNTLYF. Incomplete CDR3 DNA: TGTGCCAGCAGTCTCCTGGGTAGTCAAAACACCTTGTAC.

Only a few counts were recorded for this clone. Gene and germline names: mouse. The read comes to an end 1 residue before the CDR3 does, leaving the germline J gene to fill in the end. This rearrangement joins TRBV14 to TRBJ2-2; the D gene is possibly TRBD1 (5 bases). Looked up from germline, CDR1 is SGHDT and CDR2 is FRDEAV. This CDR3 has 13 amino acids. Trimming took off 5 bases at V and 2 bases at J, with 7 bases between the two ends. The DNA read from the CDR3 is TGTGCCAGCAGATCAGGGAACACCGGGCAGCTCTAC. Translated: CASRSGNTGQLY. The whole CDR3 reads CASRSGNTGQLYF.

This clone was found a few times. Germline and genes: mouse. The CDR3 end is not reached by the read, which stops 1 residue before it; the germline J gene fills it in. This rearrangement joins TRBV13-2 to TRBJ1-5; 8 nucleotides match TRBD1. Germline loops: CDR1 NNHNN, CDR2 SYGAGS (reference sequence). Losses at the gene ends were 5 bases for V and 3 bases for J; bases not matched to a gene: 4. CDR3 length: 14 residues. CDR3 DNA, as far as it was read: TGTGCCAGCGGGACAGGGGAGGGCAACCAGGCTCCGCTT. This gives the protein CASGTGEGNQAPL. The whole CDR3 reads CASGTGEGNQAPLF.

A word on this clone: Each gene name is a mouse one. The CDR3 end is not reached by the read, which stops 1 residue before it; the germline J gene fills it in. The chain is built from TRBV3 and TRBJ1-1; possibly TRBD1 for D (5 bases). CDR3 length: 13 residues. CDR1 and CDR2 from the germline V gene are SNHLY and FYNGKV (reference sequence). V lost 4 bases, J lost 0 bases, and 6 bases lay in between. Incomplete CDR3 DNA: TGTGCCAGCAGCTCGGGACAGAACACAGAAGTCTTC. Its translation: CASSSGQNTEVF. The entire CDR3 protein is CASSSGQNTEVFF.

A remark on this clone: Mouse gene names apply. The read gets to within 1 residue of the CDR3 end, and the germline J gene fills in the rest. At the DNA level, this CDR3 is encoded by other sequences in the same sample as well. The chain couples TRBV26 to TRBJ1-6; maybe TRBD1 (6 bases). TRBJ1-6 counts as an open reading frame of uncertain function. V was shortened by 2 bases and J by 4 bases, with 6 bases between the two germline ends. The CDR3 consists of 14 residues. Looked up from germline, CDR1 is KGHPV and CDR2 is FQNQEV (reference sequence). CDR3 DNA (partial): TGTGCCAGCAGTCTGGGACAGTATAATTCGCCCCTCTAC. It codes for CASSLGQYNSPLY. The full CDR3 reads CASSLGQYNSPLYF.

This clone was seen only a few times. The listed genes are named as in mouse. The read ends 1 residue shy of where the CDR3 ends; the end is completed using the germline J gene. The chain links TRBV26 to TRBJ2-7; TRBD2 matches 9 bases. J was trimmed by 4 bases and V by 2 bases; bases with no gene match: 3. This CDR3 has 14 residues. The germline CDR1 and CDR2 sequences are KGHPV and FQNQEV (reference sequence). Here the CDR3 reads CASSLGLGNYEQYF. CDR3 bases read: TGTGCCAGCAGTCTGGGACTGGGGAATTATGAACAGTAC.

The table lists this clone with a few counts. Here the gene names and germline are mouse. Coverage ceases 1 residue before the CDR3 finishes, and the germline J gene fills in the end. This chain links TRBV5 with TRBJ2-1; D might be TRBD2 (5 bases). V lost 4 bases to trimming and J lost 0 bases, with 7 bases between them. There are 14 residues in the CDR3. CDR1 is LGHNA, CDR2 YNLKQL, per germline (reference sequence). The CDR3 DNA, read in part, is TGTGCCAGCAGCCCTGGGTATAACTATGCTGAGCAGTTC. Protein product: CASSPGYNYAEQF. The entire CDR3 protein reads CASSPGYNYAEQFF.

This clone has a handful of counts. The gene symbols are mouse symbols. The DNA read from the CDR3 is TGTGCCAGCAGTCCTACAGGGCACTCCTATGAACAGTAC. Its translation is CASSPTGHSYEQY. The entire CDR3 protein is CASSPTGHSYEQYF. The rearrangement links TRBV26 to TRBJ2-7; a weak D match, TRBD1 (6 bases). Coverage ceases 1 residue before the CDR3 finishes, and the germline J gene fills in the end. Per the germline V gene, CDR1 is KGHPV and CDR2 is FQNQEV (reference sequence). V dropped 4 bases and J dropped 0 bases, with 10 bases sitting between them. The CDR3 runs 14 residues.

This clone was picked up a small number of times. The listed genes are named as in mouse. The read finishes 1 residue shy of the CDR3 end, and the germline J gene is used to complete it. This chain connects TRBV26 to TRBJ1-2; 8 bases line up with TRBD1. Germline V gene lookup returns CDR1 KGHPV and CDR2 FQNQEV (reference sequence). J was trimmed by 4 bases and V by 6 bases; bases with no gene match: 4. There are 13 residues in the CDR3. The sequenced part of the CDR3 DNA is TGTGCCAGCAGCCTCACAGGGGGCTCCGACTACACC. Its protein product is CASSLTGGSDYT. The entire CDR3 reads CASSLTGGSDYTF.

Notes on this clone: Gene names refer to mouse genes. Read coverage stops 1 residue before the CDR3 terminus; the germline J gene supplies the remainder. V gene TRBV26 combines with J gene TRBJ1-5; possible D gene TRBD1, 5 bases. The CDR3 covers 15 residues. V was pared by 0 bases and J by 1 base, with 7 bases between. The germline CDR1 and CDR2 sequences are KGHPV and FQNQEV (reference sequence). CDR3 DNA (partial): TGTGCCAGCAGTCTGTCGTACAGGAACAACCAGGCTCCGCTT. It is translated as CASSLSYRNNQAPL. The full CDR3 sequence reads CASSLSYRNNQAPLF.

About this clone: The genes are named according to mouse. The CDR3 end is not reached by the read, which stops 1 residue before it; the germline J gene fills it in. J is TRBJ2-2 and V is TRBV14; TRBD1 might be the D (7 bases). With 8 bases removed from V and 4 bases from J, the gap between germline ends came to 18 bases. The CDR3 loop spans 15 amino acids. Germline assignment: CDR1 SGHDT and CDR2 FRDEAV. CDR3 DNA, as far as it was read: TGTGCCAGTGGGAGGGGGCGCGGTCCCACCGGGCAGCTCTAC. Residues: CASGRGRGPTGQLY. The full CDR3 protein reads CASGRGRGPTGQLYF.

To note about this clone: Mouse gene names apply. With the read ending 1 residue before the CDR3 end, the germline J gene is used to fill in that end. The V and J genes are TRBV14 and TRBJ2-5; 9 nucleotides agree with TRBD1. Germline V CDR1 and CDR2: SGHDT, FRDEAV. The CDR3 totals 15 residues. Trimming took 1 base from V and 5 from J; bases not matched to a gene: 5. CDR3 protein: CASSFRDRERDTQYF. The covered CDR3 bases are TGTGCCAGCAGTTTCAGGGACAGGGAGAGAGACACCCAGTAC.

Details on this clone: Genes and germline are mouse. The CDR3 is cut off 1 residue early in the read; its end comes from the germline J gene. The gene calls are TRBV5 and TRBJ2-5; no definite D call. V was clipped by 2 bases and J by 5 bases, with 14 bases between them. Germline CDR1 reads LGHNA; CDR2 reads YNLKQL (reference sequence). There are 15 residues in the CDR3. The CDR3 sequence: CASSQTRQGRDTQYF. CDR3 DNA (partial): TGTGCCAGCAGCCAAACCCGACAAGGGAGAGACACCCAGTAC.